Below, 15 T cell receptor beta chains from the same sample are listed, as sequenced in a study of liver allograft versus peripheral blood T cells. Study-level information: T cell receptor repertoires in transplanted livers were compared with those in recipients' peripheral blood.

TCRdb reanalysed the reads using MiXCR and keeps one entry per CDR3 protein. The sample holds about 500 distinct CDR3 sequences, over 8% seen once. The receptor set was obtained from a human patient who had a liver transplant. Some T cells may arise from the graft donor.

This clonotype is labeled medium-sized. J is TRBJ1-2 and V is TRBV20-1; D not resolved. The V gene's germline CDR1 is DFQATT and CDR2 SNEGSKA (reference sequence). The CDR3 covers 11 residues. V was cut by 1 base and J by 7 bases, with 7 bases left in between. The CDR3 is CSARVRGGYTF. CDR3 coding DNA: TGCAGTGCTAGAGTGAGAGGTGGCTACACCTTC.

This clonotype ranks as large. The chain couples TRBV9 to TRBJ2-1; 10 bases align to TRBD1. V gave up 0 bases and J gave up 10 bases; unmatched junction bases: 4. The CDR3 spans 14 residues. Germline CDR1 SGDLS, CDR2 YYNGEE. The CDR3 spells CASSVVGDRGEQFF. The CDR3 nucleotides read TGTGCCAGCAGCGTAGTGGGGGACAGGGGCGAGCAGTTCTTC.

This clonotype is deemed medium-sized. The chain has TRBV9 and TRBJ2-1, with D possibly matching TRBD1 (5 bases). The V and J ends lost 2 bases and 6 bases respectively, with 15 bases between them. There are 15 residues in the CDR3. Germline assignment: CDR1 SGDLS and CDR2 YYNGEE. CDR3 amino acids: CASSVSGQPINEQFF. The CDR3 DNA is TGTGCCAGCAGCGTTTCAGGGCAACCTATCAATGAGCAGTTCTTC.

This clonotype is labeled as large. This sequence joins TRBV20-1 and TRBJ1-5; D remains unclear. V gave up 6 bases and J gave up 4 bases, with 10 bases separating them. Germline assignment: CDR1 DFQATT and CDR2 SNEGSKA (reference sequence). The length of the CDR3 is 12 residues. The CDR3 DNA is TGCAGTGCCCGGGGAGGGAATCAGCCCCAGCATTTT. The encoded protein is CSARGGNQPQHF.

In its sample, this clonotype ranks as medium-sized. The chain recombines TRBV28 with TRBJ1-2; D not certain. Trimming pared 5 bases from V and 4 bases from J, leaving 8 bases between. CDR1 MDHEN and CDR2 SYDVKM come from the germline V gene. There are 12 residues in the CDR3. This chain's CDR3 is CASSPNFYGYTF. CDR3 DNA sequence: TGTGCCAGCAGTCCCAACTTCTATGGCTACACCTTC.

The CDR3 region is CASSLGQGLNEQFF. In DNA form, the CDR3 reads TGTGCCAGCAGCCTCGGACAGGGACTCAATGAGCAGTTCTTC. V is TRBV3-1 and J is TRBJ2-1, with 8 bases that match TRBD1. V was pared by 4 bases and J by 6 bases, with 5 bases of the junction left unmatched. The V gene's germline CDR1 is LGHDT and CDR2 YNNKEL (reference sequence). The CDR3 extends over 14 amino acids.

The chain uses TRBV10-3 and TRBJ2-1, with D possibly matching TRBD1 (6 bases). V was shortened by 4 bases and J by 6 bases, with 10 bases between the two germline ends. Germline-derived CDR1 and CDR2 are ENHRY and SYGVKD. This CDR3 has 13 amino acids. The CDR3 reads CAISGLGANEQFF. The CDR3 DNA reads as TGTGCCATCAGTGGCCTGGGGGCCAATGAGCAGTTCTTC.

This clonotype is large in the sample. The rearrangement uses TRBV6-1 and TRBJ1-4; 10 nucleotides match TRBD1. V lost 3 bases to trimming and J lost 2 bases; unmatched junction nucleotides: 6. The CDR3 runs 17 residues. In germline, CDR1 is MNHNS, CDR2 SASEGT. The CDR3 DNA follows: TGTGCCAGCAGTGAGGGGACAGGGGCCCTTACTAATGAAAAACTGTTTTTT. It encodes CASSEGTGALTNEKLFF.

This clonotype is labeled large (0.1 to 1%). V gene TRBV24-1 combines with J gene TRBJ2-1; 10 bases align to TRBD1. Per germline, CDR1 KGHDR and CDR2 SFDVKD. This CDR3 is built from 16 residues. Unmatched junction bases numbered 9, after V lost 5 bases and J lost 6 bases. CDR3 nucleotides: TGTGCCACCAGTGTCCACGGACAGGGGGGTGGCAATGAGCAGTTCTTC. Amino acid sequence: CATSVHGQGGGNEQFF.

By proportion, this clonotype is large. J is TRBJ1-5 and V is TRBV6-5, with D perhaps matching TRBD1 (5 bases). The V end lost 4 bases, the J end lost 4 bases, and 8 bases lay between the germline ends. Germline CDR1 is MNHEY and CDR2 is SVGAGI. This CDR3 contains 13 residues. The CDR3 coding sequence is TGTGCCAGCAGTTTGACAGAGAATCAGCCCCAGCATTTT. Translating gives CASSLTENQPQHF.

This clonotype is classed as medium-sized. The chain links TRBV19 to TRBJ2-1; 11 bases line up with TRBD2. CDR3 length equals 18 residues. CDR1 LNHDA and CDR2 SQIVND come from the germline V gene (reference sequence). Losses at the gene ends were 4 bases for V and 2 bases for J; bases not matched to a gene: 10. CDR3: CASSTVGPGLAAYNEQFF. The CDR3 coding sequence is TGTGCCAGTAGTACTGTGGGCCCGGGACTAGCGGCCTACAATGAGCAGTTCTTC.

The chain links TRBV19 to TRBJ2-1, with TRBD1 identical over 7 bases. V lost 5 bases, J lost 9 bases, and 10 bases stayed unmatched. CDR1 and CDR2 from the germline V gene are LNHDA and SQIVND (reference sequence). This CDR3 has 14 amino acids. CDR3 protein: CASSPQGVTSEQFF. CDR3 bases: TGTGCCAGTAGTCCCCAGGGGGTGACCAGTGAGCAGTTCTTC.

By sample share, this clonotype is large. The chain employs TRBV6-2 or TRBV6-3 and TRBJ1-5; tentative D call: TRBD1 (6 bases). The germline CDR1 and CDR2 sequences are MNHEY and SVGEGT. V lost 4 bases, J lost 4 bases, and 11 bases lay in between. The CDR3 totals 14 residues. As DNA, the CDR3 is TGTGCCAGCAGTTCTAAAAGGGGGAATCAGCCCCAGCATTTT. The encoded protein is CASSSKRGNQPQHF.

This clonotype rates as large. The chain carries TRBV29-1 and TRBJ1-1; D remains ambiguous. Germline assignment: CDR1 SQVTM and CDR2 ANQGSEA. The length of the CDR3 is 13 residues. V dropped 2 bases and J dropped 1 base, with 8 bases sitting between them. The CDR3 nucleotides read TGCAGCGTTGAAAAGGCAGAGAACACTGAAGCTTTCTTT. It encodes CSVEKAENTEAFF.

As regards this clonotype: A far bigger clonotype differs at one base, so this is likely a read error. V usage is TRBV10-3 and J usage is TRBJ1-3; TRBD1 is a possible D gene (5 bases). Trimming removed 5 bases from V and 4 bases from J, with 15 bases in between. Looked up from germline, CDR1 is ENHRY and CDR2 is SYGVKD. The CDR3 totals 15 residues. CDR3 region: CAISPTGQLGNTIYF. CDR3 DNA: TGTGCCATCAGTCCTACAGGTCAACTGGGAAACACCATATATTTT.